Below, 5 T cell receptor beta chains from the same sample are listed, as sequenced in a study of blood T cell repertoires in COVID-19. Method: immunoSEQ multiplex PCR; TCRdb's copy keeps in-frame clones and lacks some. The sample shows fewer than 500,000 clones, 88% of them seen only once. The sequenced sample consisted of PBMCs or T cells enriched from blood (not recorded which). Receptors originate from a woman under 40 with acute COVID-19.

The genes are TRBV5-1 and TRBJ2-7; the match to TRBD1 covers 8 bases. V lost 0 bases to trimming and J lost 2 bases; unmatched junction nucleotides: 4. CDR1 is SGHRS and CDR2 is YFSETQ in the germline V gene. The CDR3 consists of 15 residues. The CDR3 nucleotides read TGCGCCAGCAGCTTGGGGGGGACAGGCACCTACGAGCAGTACTTC. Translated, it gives CASSLGGTGTYEQYF.

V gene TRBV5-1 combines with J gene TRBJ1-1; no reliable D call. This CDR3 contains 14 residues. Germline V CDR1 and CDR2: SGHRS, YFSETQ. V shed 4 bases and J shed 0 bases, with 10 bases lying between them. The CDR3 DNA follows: TGCGCCAGCAGCCCCGAATACATGAACACTGAAGCTTTCTTT. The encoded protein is CASSPEYMNTEAFF.

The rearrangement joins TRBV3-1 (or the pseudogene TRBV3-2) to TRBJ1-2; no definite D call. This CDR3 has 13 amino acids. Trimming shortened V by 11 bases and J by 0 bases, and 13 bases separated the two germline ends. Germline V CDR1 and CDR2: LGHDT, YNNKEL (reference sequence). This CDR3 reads CASRGKANYGYTF. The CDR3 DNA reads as TGTGCCTCGAGAGGAAAAGCTAACTATGGCTACACCTTC.

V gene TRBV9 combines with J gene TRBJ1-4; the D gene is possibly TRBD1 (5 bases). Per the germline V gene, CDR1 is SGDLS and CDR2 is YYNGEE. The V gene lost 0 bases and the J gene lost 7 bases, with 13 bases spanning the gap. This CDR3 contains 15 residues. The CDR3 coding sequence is TGTGCCAGCAGCGTAGGACTGCAGGGTGGTGAAAAACTGTTTTTT. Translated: CASSVGLQGGEKLFF.

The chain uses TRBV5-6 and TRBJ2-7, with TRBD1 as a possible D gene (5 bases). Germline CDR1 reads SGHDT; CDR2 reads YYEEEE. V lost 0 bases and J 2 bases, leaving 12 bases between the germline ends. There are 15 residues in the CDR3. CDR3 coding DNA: TGTGCCAGCAGCTTGGCGGACATGTCTGCCTACGAGCAGTACTTC. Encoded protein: CASSLADMSAYEQYF.